One and the same sample provided the 32 T cell receptor beta chains below, sequenced in a study of cytomegalovirus exposure and HLA in healthy donors (dated by TCRdb to the late 2010s). The receptor library was made with the immunoSEQ multiplex PCR assay. For the multiplex PCR, a mixture combining 60 forward primers for TCR Vbeta segments and 13 reverse primers for TCR Jbeta segments was used. Held by TCRdb, this immuneACCESS table contains in-frame sequences only and omits some clones. Under half of the omission traces to an unresolved V gene where checked; the cause of the rest is unknown. The sample table contains 100,000 to 150,000 clones; only one count was recorded for approximately 78% of them. The ten top clones hold approximately 6% of the sample. Sample: PBMCs. The receptor set was obtained from a woman in her 40s in good health and CMV-seronegative.

V is TRBV6-5 and J is TRBJ2-3; possibly TRBD2 for D (7 bases). Trimming took off 1 base at V and 4 bases at J, with 15 bases between the two ends. The CDR3 runs 16 residues. Germline V gene lookup returns CDR1 MNHEY and CDR2 SVGAGI. The CDR3 nucleotides read TGTGCCAGCAGTTACTTGGGGGTAGGGGGGGCAGATACGCAGTATTTT. Its protein is CASSYLGVGGADTQYF.

The chain links TRBV7-3 to TRBJ2-5; possible D gene TRBD2, 6 bases. The J call may be mistaken, given a closer DNA end match to TRBJ2-7. Germline loops: CDR1 SGHTA, CDR2 FQGTGA. The CDR3 sequence is 14 residues long. This chain's CDR3 is CASSLGGSGYEQYF. The CDR3 nucleotides are TGTGCCAGCAGCTTAGGTGGTAGCGGATACGAGCAGTACTTC.

The gene calls are TRBV19 and TRBJ2-1, with TRBD2 matching over 7 bases. There are 15 residues in the CDR3. V was clipped by 3 bases and J by 9 bases; unmatched bases: 11. The germline V gene has CDR1 LNHDA and CDR2 SQIVND (reference sequence). CDR3 in amino acids: CASSINPREVLEQFF. CDR3 nucleotide sequence: TGTGCCAGTAGTATTAACCCCCGGGAGGTGCTTGAGCAGTTCTTC.

The chain employs TRBV10-1 and TRBJ2-7; 12 nucleotides align to TRBD1. This CDR3 contains 16 residues. Losses at the gene ends were 3 bases for V and 9 bases for J; bases not matched to a gene: 12. Germline lookup yields CDR1 WNHNN and CDR2 SYGVQD (reference sequence). The CDR3 reads CASSDPTGTGGRRQYF. The CDR3 DNA is TGCGCCAGCAGTGACCCCACCGGGACAGGGGGCCGAAGGCAGTACTTC.

The V and J genes are TRBV5-4 and TRBJ2-3, with 9 bases lining up with TRBD1. The V segment lost 3 bases and the J segment 1 base; nucleotides outside the gene matches: 0. Germline V gene sequence: CDR1 SGHNT, CDR2 YYREEE (reference sequence). The CDR3 spans 14 residues. For the CDR3, the DNA is TGTGCCAGCAGCTGGGACAGGGGCACAGATACGCAGTATTTT. This codes for CASSWDRGTDTQYF.

Worth noting for this clone: A read error may account for a junction end that differs from germline. This sequence joins TRBV9 and TRBJ2-6; 9 positions agree with TRBD1. The CDR3 loop spans 18 amino acids. The germline V gene encodes CDR1 SGDLS and CDR2 YYNGEE. CDR3 DNA: TGTGCCAGCAGCTTAACCGGGACAGGGAGCTCTGGGGCCAACGGCCTGACTTTC. It yields the protein CASSLTGTGSSGANGLTF.

The CDR3 sequence is CASSLSGDTEAFF. For the CDR3, the DNA is TGTGCCAGCAGTTTATCAGGGGACACTGAAGCTTTCTTT. This chain joins TRBV7-2 and TRBJ1-1; the D gene is possibly TRBD1 (6 bases). Germline V gives CDR1 SGHTA, CDR2 FQGNSA. V lost 6 bases, J lost 3 bases, and 11 bases lay in between. This CDR3 is 13 amino acids long.

The chain links TRBV27 to TRBJ2-7; weak D call: TRBD2 (6 bases). Trimming took 3 bases from V and 0 from J, leaving 18 bases between them. The CDR3 has 17 residues. CDR1 and CDR2 from the germline V gene are MNHEY and SMNVEV (reference sequence). The CDR3 here is CASSFDMGGSSSYEQYF. The CDR3 nucleotides are TGTGCCAGCAGTTTCGATATGGGAGGTTCGAGCTCCTACGAGCAGTACTTC.

The chain employs TRBV19 and TRBJ1-5, with 7 bases that match TRBD1. Trimming removed 3 bases from V and 3 bases from J; junction bases left unmatched: 5. The CDR3 runs 15 residues. The V gene's germline CDR1 is LNHDA and CDR2 SQIVND (reference sequence). The CDR3, as DNA: TGTGCCAGTAGTATCGGACAGGTGGTCAATCAGCCCCAGCATTTT. Its protein product is CASSIGQVVNQPQHF. Complete variable domain (other parts from reference TRBV19 and TRBJ1-5): DGGITQSPKYLFRKEGQNVTLSCEQNLNHDAMYWYRQDPGQGLRLIYYSQIVNDFQKGDIAEGYSVSREKKESFPLTVTSAQKNPTAFYLCASSIGQVVNQPQHFGDGTRLSIL.

This chain joins TRBV19 and TRBJ2-7, with D possibly TRBD2 on 5 matching bases. The CDR3 totals 14 residues. Trimming removed 6 bases from V and 1 base from J, with 13 bases in between. Looked up from germline, CDR1 is LNHDA and CDR2 is SQIVND (reference sequence). CDR3 protein: CASRSKGSSYEQYF. In DNA form, the CDR3 reads TGTGCCAGTAGGTCTAAAGGGAGTTCCTACGAGCAGTACTTC. The full variable domain, in which reference TRBV19 and TRBJ2-7 provide the parts outside the CDR3, is DGGITQSPKYLFRKEGQNVTLSCEQNLNHDAMYWYRQDPGQGLRLIYYSQIVNDFQKGDIAEGYSVSREKKESFPLTVTSAQKNPTAFYLCASRSKGSSYEQYFGPGTRLTVT.

This sequence joins TRBV7-2 and TRBJ2-1; perhaps TRBD1 as D (6 bases). The CDR3 extends over 13 amino acids. Germline-derived CDR1 and CDR2 are SGHTA and FQGNSA. V lost 5 bases to trimming and J lost 6 bases, with 11 bases between them. The CDR3 DNA sequence: TGTGCCAGCAGCAATCAAGGGGGCAATGAGCAGTTCTTC. Protein: CASSNQGGNEQFF. Using reference TRBV7-2 and TRBJ2-1 for the parts outside the CDR3, the full variable domain is GAGVSQSPSNKVTEKGKDVELRCDPISGHTALYWYRQSLGQGLEFLIYFQGNSAPDKSGLPSDRFSAERTGGSVSTLTIQRTQQEDSAVYLCASSNQGGNEQFFGPGTRLTVL.

The chain has TRBV6-5 and TRBJ1-1; D remains unclear. Germline V gene data show CDR1 as MNHEY and CDR2 as SVGAGI. This CDR3 is built from 14 residues. V lost 0 bases to trimming and J lost 11 bases, with 16 bases between them. The CDR3 spells CASSYSLGSTGAFF. CDR3 bases: TGTGCCAGCAGTTACTCGTTGGGGTCAACGGGGGCTTTCTTT.

The rearrangement links TRBV2 to TRBJ2-1; TRBD2 agrees at 7 bases. The length of the CDR3 is 17 residues. The germline gives CDR1 SNHLY, CDR2 FYNNEI. With V trimmed by 1 base and J by 2 bases, 8 bases remained unmatched. The CDR3 is CASSEVPRAGTYNEQFF. The CDR3, as DNA: TGTGCCAGCAGTGAAGTCCCTAGAGCGGGGACCTACAATGAGCAGTTCTTC.

This clone was observed a single time. J is TRBJ2-2 and V is TRBV5-1, with TRBD1 as a possible D gene (6 bases). Trimming left V 4 bases short and J 7 bases short, with 11 bases between. CDR3 size: 13 residues. Germline values: CDR1 SGHRS, CDR2 YFSETQ. This CDR3 is CASSQQGSGELFF. DNA of the CDR3: TGCGCCAGCAGCCAACAGGGAAGCGGGGAGCTGTTTTTT.

The chain couples TRBV4-2 to TRBJ2-7, with D perhaps TRBD1 (5 bases). V lost 4 bases and J lost 4, with 11 bases in between. CDR1 is LGHNA, CDR2 YNFKEQ, per germline. CDR3 length: 13 amino acids. This chain's CDR3 is CASSLNQGYEQYF. The CDR3 DNA reads TGTGCCAGCAGCCTCAACCAGGGTTACGAGCAGTACTTC.

The chain employs TRBV23-1 and TRBJ1-5; D is possibly TRBD1 (5 bases). TRBV23-1 is sorted into the ORF group, with uncertain function. Trimming cost V 4 bases and J 7 bases, with 11 bases left between them. This CDR3 is built from 13 residues. The CDR3, as DNA: TGCGCCAGCAGTCTTGGGGGGATACAGCCCCAGCATTTT. This sequence encodes CASSLGGIQPQHF.

The rearrangement uses TRBV4-2 and TRBJ2-3; 7 bases line up with TRBD2. Germline CDR1 LGHNA, CDR2 YNFKEQ. The J segment lost 0 bases and the V segment lost 4 bases, leaving 7 bases of the junction unmatched. The CDR3 covers 16 residues. In DNA form, the CDR3 reads TGTGCCAGCAGCCGGGGGGAACTAGCGAGCACAGATACGCAGTATTTT. Its translation: CASSRGELASTDTQYF.

V usage is TRBV6-1 and J usage is TRBJ2-1, with D possibly matching TRBD1 (6 bases). Trimming pared 6 bases from V and 6 bases from J, leaving 18 bases between. In germline, CDR1 is MNHNS, CDR2 SASEGT. The CDR3 contains 15 residues. The CDR3, as DNA: TGTGCCAGCAGCCTCGCGGCAGGGGTTACCAATGAGCAGTTCTTC. Protein product: CASSLAAGVTNEQFF.

V gene TRBV5-1 combines with J gene TRBJ2-7; the match to TRBD2 covers 7 bases. Trimming removed 0 bases from V and 4 bases from J; junction bases left unmatched: 10. Germline CDR1 SGHRS, CDR2 YFSETQ. The CDR3 runs to 16 residues. The CDR3 here is CASSLENAGDWYEQYF. The CDR3 coding sequence is TGCGCCAGCAGCTTGGAAAACGCGGGGGATTGGTACGAGCAGTACTTC.

J is TRBJ2-7 and V is TRBV28, with 10 positions matching TRBD1. The germline V gene encodes CDR1 MDHEN and CDR2 SYDVKM. The CDR3 sequence is 15 residues long. With V trimmed by 6 bases and J by 3 bases, 8 bases remained unmatched. CDR3 protein: CASRDTTGGRYEQYF. As DNA, the CDR3 is TGTGCCAGCAGAGATACGACAGGGGGCCGCTACGAGCAGTACTTC.

The V call is TRBV6-5, the J call TRBJ2-7, with 8 bases identical to TRBD2. Looked up from germline, CDR1 is MNHEY and CDR2 is SVGAGI. The V segment lost 2 bases and the J segment 4 bases; nucleotides outside the gene matches: 1. CDR3 length: 13 amino acids. CDR3 DNA sequence: TGTGCCAGCAGTTACGGGACTAGATACGAGCAGTACTTC. The encoded protein is CASSYGTRYEQYF.

The chain carries TRBV28 and TRBJ1-5; 10 bases are shared with TRBD1. Looked up from germline, CDR1 is MDHEN and CDR2 is SYDVKM. The CDR3 totals 17 residues. V lost 6 bases and J lost 0; bases outside the gene matches: 8. This CDR3 reads CASRMGQGTYSNQPQHF. The CDR3 DNA reads as TGTGCCAGCAGAATGGGACAGGGGACTTATAGCAATCAGCCCCAGCATTTT.

The gene calls are TRBV10-3 and TRBJ1-6; no reliable D call. CDR1 ENHRY and CDR2 SYGVKD come from the germline V gene. The ends were cut back, 3 bases at V and 5 bases at J, with 11 bases in the middle. This CDR3 has 15 amino acids. The CDR3 DNA sequence: TGTGCCATCAGTGAAAGACAAGTCGATAATTCACCCCTCCACTTT. Its translation: CAISERQVDNSPLHF.

This chain connects TRBV11-3 to TRBJ1-1; 7 bases are a match to TRBD1. The CDR3 is 15 amino acids. Germline CDR1 reads SGHNT; CDR2 reads YENEEA. Losses at the gene ends were 9 bases for V and 1 base for J; bases not matched to a gene: 11. The CDR3 DNA reads as TGTGCCAGGACGGCAGGGGGACATAGGAACACTGAAGCTTTCTTT. This sequence encodes CARTAGGHRNTEAFF.

Here the CDR3 DNA reads TGTGCCAGCAGCGTAGCAGCGGGAGGAGGGGAGACCCAGTACTTC. Translating gives CASSVAAGGGETQYF. This chain joins TRBV9 and TRBJ2-5; 9 bases map to TRBD2. V shed 0 bases and J 5 bases; nucleotides not matched to a gene: 5. Germline CDR1 reads SGDLS; CDR2 reads YYNGEE. This CDR3 has 15 residues.

The chain carries TRBV5-1 and TRBJ1-1, with 8 bases identical to TRBD1. Germline values: CDR1 SGHRS, CDR2 YFSETQ. V trimming: 0 bases; J trimming: 4 bases; junction bases outside the gene matches: 5. The CDR3 spans 15 residues. Written as DNA, the CDR3 is TGCGCCAGCAGCTTGGGGTCTCAGGGGGCCACTGAAGCTTTCTTT. Amino acid sequence: CASSLGSQGATEAFF.

The rearrangement uses TRBV5-6 and TRBJ2-7, with 9 bases fitting TRBD2. The CDR3 runs 13 residues. Looked up from germline, CDR1 is SGHDT and CDR2 is YYEEEE. V was clipped by 4 bases and J by 6 bases; unmatched bases: 5. Written as DNA, the CDR3 is TGTGCCAGCAGCCGCGGGAGGGGAGCCGAGCAGTACTTC. The encoded protein is CASSRGRGAEQYF.

The chain links TRBV6-5 to TRBJ1-1; maybe TRBD1 (6 bases). V was trimmed by 7 bases and J by 3 bases, leaving 6 bases between them. CDR3 length equals 11 residues. Per the germline V gene, CDR1 is MNHEY and CDR2 is SVGAGI. The CDR3 bases are TGTGCCAGCAACAGGGACACTGAAGCTTTCTTT. It specifies CASNRDTEAFF.

This chain links TRBV7-2 with TRBJ2-3; TRBD2 agrees at 14 bases. V dropped 0 bases and J dropped 8; count of bases not matched to a gene: 7. From germline, CDR1 is SGHTA and CDR2 FQGNSA. The CDR3 extends over 17 amino acids. CDR3 nucleotides: TGTGCCAGCAGCTTAGCGCGACTAGCGGGAGGGCCATCTACGCAGTATTTT. This encodes CASSLARLAGGPSTQYF.

The CDR3 protein is CASSPSPTSGSYEQYF. The CDR3 DNA reads as TGCGCCAGCAGCCCATCCCCGACTAGCGGGAGCTACGAGCAGTACTTC. The rearrangement joins TRBV4-1 to TRBJ2-7; 12 nucleotides line up with TRBD2. J lost 3 bases, V lost 4 bases, and 7 bases had no gene match. CDR3 length: 16 amino acids. Germline CDR1 MGHRA, CDR2 YSYEKL.

This chain connects TRBV7-9 to TRBJ1-3; a weak D match, TRBD1 (6 bases). The CDR3 runs 16 residues. V was trimmed by 5 bases and J by 0 bases, leaving 14 bases between them. CDR1 SEHNR and CDR2 FQNEAQ come from the germline V gene (reference sequence). CDR3 amino acids: CASSRLRGNSGNTIYF. The CDR3 DNA follows: TGTGCCAGCAGCCGCCTCAGGGGAAACTCTGGAAACACCATATATTTT.

The chain combines TRBV27 with TRBJ2-7; perhaps TRBD2 as D (5 bases). The CDR3 sequence is 15 residues long. The germline V and J ends were trimmed by 6 bases and 1 base, with 16 bases remaining between them. Germline CDR1 is MNHEY and CDR2 is SMNVEV (reference sequence). The CDR3 sequence: CASRRDKDLSYEQYF. In DNA form, the CDR3 reads TGTGCCAGCAGACGAGACAAGGACTTGTCCTACGAGCAGTACTTC.